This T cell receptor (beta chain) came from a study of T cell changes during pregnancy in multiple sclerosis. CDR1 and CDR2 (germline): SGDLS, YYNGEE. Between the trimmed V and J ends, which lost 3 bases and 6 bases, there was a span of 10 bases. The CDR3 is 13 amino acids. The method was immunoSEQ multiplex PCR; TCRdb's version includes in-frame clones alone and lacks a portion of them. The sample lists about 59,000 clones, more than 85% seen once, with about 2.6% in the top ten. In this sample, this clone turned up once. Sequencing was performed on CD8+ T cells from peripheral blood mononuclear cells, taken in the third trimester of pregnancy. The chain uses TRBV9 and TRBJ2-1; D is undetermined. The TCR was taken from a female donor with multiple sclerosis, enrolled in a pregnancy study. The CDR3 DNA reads TGTGCCAGCAGCGAGCCCCATAGCAATGAGCAGTTCTTC. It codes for CASSEPHSNEQFF.